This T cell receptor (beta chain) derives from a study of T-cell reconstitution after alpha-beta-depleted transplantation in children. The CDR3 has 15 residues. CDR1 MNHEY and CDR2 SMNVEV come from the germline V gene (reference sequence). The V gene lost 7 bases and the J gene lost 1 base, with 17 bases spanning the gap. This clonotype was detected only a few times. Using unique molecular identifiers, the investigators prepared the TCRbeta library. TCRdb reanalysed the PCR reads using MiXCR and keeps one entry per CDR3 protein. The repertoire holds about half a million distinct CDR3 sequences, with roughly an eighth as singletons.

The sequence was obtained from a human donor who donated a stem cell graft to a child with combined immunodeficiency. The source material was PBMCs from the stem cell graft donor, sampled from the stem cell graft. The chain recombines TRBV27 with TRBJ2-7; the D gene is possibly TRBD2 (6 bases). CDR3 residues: CASKPGGTGSYEQYF. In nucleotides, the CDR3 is TGTGCCAGCAAACCAGGCGGGACTGGGTCCTACGAGCAGTACTTC.